This TCR beta chain stems from a study of cytomegalovirus exposure and HLA in healthy donors. Study-wide context: In a later analysis, the approximately 120 validation repertoires were reported to have used the same platform as the 600 to 800 first-cohort repertoires. Findings and limits, study-wide: Three chains tied to CMV proved CMV antigen-specific in vitro.

The donors were members of the validation cohort, which comprised about 120 subjects and was separate from the first cohort of 730 or so subjects. Worth noting for this clone: Its antigen is unknown.

The V segment lost 6 bases and the J segment 5 bases; nucleotides outside the gene matches: 5. The CDR3 is made up of 13 amino acids. Germline V gene sequence: CDR1 MNHNS, CDR2 SASEGT. Profiling relied on immunoSEQ multiplex PCR, and the TCRdb table lists in-frame clones only, not all of them. This table has 150,000 to 200,000 clones, about 83% appearing once. Sequencing input: PBMCs. This clonotype was obtained from a woman aged 18-29 years in good health and CMV-seronegative. V usage is TRBV6-1 and J usage is TRBJ1-1; 8 bases line up with TRBD1. The CDR3 sequence is CASRDRDRTEAFF. In DNA form, the CDR3 reads TGTGCCAGCAGGGACAGGGATCGGACTGAAGCTTTCTTT.